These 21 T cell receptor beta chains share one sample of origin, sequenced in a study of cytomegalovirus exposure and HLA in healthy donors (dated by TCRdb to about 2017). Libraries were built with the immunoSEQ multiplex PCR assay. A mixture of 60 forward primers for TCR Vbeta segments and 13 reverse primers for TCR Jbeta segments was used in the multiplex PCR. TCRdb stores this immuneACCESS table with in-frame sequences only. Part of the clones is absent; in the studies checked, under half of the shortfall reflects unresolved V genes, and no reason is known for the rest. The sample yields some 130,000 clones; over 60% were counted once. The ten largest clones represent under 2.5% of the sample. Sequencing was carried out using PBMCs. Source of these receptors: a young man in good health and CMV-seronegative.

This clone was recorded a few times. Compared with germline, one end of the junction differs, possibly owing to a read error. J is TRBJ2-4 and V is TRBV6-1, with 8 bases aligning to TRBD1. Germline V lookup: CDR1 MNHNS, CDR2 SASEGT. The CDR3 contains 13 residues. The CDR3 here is CASSETGAPIYRF. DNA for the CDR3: TGTGCCAGCAGTGAGACAGGGGCCCCCATTTATCGTTTC.

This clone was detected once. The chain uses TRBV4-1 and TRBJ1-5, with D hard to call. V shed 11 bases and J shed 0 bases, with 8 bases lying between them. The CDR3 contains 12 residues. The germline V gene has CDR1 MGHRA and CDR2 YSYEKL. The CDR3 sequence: CALRGSNQPQHF. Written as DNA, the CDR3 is TGCGCCCTCCGGGGTAGCAATCAGCCCCAGCATTTT.

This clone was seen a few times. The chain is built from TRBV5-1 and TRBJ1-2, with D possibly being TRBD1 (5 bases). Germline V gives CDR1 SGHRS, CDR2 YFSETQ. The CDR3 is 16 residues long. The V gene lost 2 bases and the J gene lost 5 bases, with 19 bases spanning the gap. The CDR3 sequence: CASSLGTGLAGYGYTF. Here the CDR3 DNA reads TGCGCCAGCAGCTTAGGAACAGGCCTTGCGGGGTATGGCTACACCTTC.

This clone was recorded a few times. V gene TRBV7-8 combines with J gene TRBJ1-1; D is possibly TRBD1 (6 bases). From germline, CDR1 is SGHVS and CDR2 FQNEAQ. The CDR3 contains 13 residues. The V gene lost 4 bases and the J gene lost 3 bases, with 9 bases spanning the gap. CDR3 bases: TGTGCCAGCAGCTCACAGGGACACACTGAAGCTTTCTTT. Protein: CASSSQGHTEAFF.

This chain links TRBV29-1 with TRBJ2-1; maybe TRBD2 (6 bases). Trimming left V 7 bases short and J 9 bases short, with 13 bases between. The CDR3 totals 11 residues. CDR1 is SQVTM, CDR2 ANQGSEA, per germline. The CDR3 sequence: CSGRRDSEQFF. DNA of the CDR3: TGCAGCGGACGACGGGACTCTGAGCAGTTCTTC.

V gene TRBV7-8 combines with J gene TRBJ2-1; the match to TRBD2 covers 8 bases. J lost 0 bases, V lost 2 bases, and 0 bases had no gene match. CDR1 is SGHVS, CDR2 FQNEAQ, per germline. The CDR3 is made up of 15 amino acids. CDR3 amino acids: CASSLLAGSYNEQFF. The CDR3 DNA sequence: TGTGCCAGCAGCTTACTAGCGGGCTCCTACAATGAGCAGTTCTTC.

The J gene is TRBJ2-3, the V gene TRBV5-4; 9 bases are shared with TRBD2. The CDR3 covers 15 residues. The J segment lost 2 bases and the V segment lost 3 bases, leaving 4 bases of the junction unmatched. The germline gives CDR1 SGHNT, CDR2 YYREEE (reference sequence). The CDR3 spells CASSSGGRATDTQYF. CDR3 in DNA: TGTGCCAGCAGCTCGGGCGGGAGGGCCACAGATACGCAGTATTTT.

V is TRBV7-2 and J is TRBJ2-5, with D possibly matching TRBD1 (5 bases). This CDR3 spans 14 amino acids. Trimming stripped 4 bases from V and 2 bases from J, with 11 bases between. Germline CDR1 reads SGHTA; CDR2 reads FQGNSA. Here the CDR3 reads CASSSRQLQETQYF. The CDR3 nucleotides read TGTGCCAGCAGCTCCAGACAGTTACAAGAGACCCAGTACTTC.

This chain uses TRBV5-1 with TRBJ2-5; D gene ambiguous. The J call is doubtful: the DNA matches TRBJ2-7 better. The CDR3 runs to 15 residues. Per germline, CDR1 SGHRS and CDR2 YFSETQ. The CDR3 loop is CASTNSPGIGFEQYF. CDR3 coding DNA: TGCGCCAGCACTAACTCCCCGGGTATTGGGTTCGAGCAGTACTTC.

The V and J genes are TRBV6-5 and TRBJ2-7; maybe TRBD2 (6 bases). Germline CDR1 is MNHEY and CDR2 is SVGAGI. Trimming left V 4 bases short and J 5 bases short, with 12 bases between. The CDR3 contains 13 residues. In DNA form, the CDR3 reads TGTGCCAGCAGTTTTACGGGAGATAACGAGCAGTACTTC. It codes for CASSFTGDNEQYF.

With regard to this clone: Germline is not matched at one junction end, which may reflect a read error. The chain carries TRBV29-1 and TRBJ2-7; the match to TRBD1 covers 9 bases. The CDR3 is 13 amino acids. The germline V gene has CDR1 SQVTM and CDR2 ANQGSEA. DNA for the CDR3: TGCAGCGTCGAAGTACAGGGGGCCGACGAGCAGTACTTC. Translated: CSVEVQGADEQYF.

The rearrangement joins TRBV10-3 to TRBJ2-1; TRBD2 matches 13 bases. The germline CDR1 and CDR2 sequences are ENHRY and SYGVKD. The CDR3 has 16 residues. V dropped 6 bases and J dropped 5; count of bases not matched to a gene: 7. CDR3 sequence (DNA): TGTGCCATCAGCCGACTAGCGGGAGGTCAAGACAATGAGCAGTTCTTC. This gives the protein CAISRLAGGQDNEQFF.

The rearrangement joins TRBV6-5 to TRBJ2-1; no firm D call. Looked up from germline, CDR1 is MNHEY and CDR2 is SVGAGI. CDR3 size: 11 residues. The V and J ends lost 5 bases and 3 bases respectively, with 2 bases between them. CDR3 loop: CASSLYNEQFF. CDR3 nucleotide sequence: TGTGCCAGCAGTCTCTACAATGAGCAGTTCTTC.

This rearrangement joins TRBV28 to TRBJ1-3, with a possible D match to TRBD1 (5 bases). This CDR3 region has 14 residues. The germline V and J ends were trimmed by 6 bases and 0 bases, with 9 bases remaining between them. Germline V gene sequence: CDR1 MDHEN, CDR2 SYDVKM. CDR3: CASSFGHSGNTIYF. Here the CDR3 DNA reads TGTGCCAGCAGCTTCGGACACTCTGGAAACACCATATATTTT.

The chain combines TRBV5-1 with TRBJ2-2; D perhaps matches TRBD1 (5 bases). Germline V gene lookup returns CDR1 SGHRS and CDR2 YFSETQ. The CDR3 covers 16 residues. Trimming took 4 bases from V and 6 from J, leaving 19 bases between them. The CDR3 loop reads CASSPPARVQAGELFF. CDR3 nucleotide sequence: TGCGCCAGCAGCCCTCCTGCCAGGGTTCAGGCCGGGGAGCTGTTTTTT.

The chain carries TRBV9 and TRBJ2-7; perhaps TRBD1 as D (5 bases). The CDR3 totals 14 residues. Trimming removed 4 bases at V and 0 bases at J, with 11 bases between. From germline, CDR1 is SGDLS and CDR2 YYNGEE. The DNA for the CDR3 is TGTGCCAGCAGCCTACAGGCGAGCTCCTACGAGCAGTACTTC. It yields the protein CASSLQASSYEQYF.

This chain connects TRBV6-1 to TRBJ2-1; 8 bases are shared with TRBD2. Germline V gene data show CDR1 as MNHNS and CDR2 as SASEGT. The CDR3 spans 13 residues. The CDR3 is CATGGQMYNEQFF. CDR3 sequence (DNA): TGTGCTACGGGGGGGCAGATGTACAATGAGCAGTTCTTC.

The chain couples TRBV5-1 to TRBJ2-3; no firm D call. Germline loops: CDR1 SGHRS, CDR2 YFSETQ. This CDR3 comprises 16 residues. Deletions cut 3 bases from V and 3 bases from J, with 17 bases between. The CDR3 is CASSSSYQASTDTQYF. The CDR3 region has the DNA TGCGCCAGCAGCTCCTCCTATCAGGCCTCAACAGATACGCAGTATTTT. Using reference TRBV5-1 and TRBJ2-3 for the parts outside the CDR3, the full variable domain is KAGVTQTPRYLIKTRGQQVTLSCSPISGHRSVSWYQQTPGQGLQFLFEYFSETQRNKGNFPGRFSGRQFSNSRSEMNVSTLELGDSALYLCASSSSYQASTDTQYFGPGTRLTVL.

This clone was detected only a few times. CDR3 nucleotides: TGTGCCAGCAGTGAAGCGCCGACACAGAACACTGAAGCTTTCTTT. Amino acids: CASSEAPTQNTEAFF. The V and J genes are TRBV6-1 and TRBJ1-1; D not resolved. Germline V gene data show CDR1 as MNHNS and CDR2 as SASEGT. This CDR3 spans 15 amino acids. V was pared by 0 bases and J by 1 base, with 9 bases between.

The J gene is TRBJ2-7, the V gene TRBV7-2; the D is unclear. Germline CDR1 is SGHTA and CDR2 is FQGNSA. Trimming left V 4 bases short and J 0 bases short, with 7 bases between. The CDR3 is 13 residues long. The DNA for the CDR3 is TGTGCCAGCAGCTCTATTCCCTCCTACGAGCAGTACTTC. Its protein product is CASSSIPSYEQYF.

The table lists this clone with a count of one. The CDR3 loop reads CASSQALRDSYEQYF. CDR3 nucleotides: TGCGCCAGCAGCCAAGCCCTTCGGGACAGCTACGAGCAGTACTTC. The V and J genes are TRBV4-1 and TRBJ2-7; 7 bases agree with TRBD1. V was clipped by 1 base and J by 3 bases; unmatched bases: 6. The length of the CDR3 is 15 residues. Germline CDR1 MGHRA, CDR2 YSYEKL.